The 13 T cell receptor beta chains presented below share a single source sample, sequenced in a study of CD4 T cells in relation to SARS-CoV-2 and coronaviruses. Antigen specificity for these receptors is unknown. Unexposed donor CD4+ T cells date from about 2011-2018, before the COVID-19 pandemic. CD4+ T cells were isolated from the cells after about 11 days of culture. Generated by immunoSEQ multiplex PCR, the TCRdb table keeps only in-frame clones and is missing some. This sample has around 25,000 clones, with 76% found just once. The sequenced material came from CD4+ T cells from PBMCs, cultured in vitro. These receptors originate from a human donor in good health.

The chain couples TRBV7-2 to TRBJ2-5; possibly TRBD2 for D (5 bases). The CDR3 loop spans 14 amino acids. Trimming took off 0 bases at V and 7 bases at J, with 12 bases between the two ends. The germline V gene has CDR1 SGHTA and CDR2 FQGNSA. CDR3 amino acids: CASSLARVGGTQYF. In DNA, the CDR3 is TGTGCCAGCAGCTTAGCACGGGTCGGAGGGACCCAGTACTTC.

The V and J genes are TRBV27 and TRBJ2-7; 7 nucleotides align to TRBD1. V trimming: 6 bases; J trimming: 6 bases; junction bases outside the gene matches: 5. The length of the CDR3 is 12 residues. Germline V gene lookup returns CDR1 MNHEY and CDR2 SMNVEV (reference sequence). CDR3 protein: CASRNTGAEQYF. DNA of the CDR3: TGTGCCAGCAGAAATACAGGGGCCGAGCAGTACTTC.

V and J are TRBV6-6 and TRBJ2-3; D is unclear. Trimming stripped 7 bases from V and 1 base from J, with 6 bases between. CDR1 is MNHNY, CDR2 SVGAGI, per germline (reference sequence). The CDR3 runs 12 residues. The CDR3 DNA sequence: TGTGCCAGCACACCGGGCACAGATACGCAGTATTTT. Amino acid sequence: CASTPGTDTQYF.

DNA of the CDR3: TGTGCCAGCGGCACCCAGACTAGCTTTTACTACGAGCAGTACTTC. Its translation: CASGTQTSFYYEQYF. This sequence joins TRBV7-2 and TRBJ2-7, with 7 bases matching TRBD2. CDR1 is SGHTA, CDR2 FQGNSA, per germline. This CDR3 is 15 amino acids long. V trimming: 8 bases; J trimming: 3 bases; junction bases outside the gene matches: 13. Supplemented by reference TRBV7-2 and TRBJ2-7, the full variable domain reads GAGVSQSPSNKVTEKGKDVELRCDPISGHTALYWYRQSLGQGLEFLIYFQGNSAPDKSGLPSDRFSAERTGGSVSTLTIQRTQQEDSAVYLCASGTQTSFYYEQYFGPGTRLTVT.

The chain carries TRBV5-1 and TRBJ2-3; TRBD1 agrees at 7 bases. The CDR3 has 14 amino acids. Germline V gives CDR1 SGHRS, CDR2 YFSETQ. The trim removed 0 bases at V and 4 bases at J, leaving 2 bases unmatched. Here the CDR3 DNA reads TGCGCCAGCAGCTTGGGACAGGGAGCAGATACGCAGTATTTT. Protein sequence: CASSLGQGADTQYF.

This CDR3 is CASSPPGDTEAFF. The DNA for the CDR3 is TGTGCCAGCTCACCACCGGGGGACACTGAAGCTTTCTTT. The chain recombines TRBV18 with TRBJ1-1; TRBD1 is a possible D gene (5 bases). CDR1 KGHSH and CDR2 LQKENI come from the germline V gene. This CDR3 region has 13 residues. The germline V and J ends were trimmed by 0 bases and 3 bases, with 5 bases remaining between them.

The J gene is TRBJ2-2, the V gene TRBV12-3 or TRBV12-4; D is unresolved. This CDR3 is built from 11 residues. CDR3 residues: CATDRTGELFF. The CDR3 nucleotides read TGTGCAACGGACCGCACCGGGGAGCTGTTTTTT.

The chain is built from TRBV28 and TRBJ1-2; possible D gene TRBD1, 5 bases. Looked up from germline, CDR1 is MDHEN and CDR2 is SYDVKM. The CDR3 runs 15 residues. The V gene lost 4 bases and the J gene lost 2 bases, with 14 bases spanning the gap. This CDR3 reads CASSSPPAGNYGYTF. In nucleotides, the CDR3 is TGTGCCAGCAGTTCCCCCCCGGCAGGGAACTATGGCTACACCTTC.

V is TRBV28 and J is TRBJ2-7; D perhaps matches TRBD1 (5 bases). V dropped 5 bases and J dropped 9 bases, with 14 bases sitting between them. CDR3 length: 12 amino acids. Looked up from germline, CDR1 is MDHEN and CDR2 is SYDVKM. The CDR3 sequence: CASSPLRAVQYF. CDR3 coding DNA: TGTGCCAGCAGTCCCCTCAGGGCCGTGCAGTACTTC.

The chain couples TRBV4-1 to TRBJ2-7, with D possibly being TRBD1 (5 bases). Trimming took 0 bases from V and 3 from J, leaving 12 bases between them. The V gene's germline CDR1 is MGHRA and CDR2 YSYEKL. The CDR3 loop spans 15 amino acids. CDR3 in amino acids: CASSQDPNRYYEQYF. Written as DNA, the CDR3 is TGCGCCAGCAGCCAAGATCCTAACAGGTACTACGAGCAGTACTTC.

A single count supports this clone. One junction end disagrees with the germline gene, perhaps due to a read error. The CDR3 region has the DNA TGCGCTAGCAGCTTGGTTCATCGTGGAGGGACAGCCTCTGGGGCCAACGTCCTGACTTTC. Amino acid sequence: CASSLVHRGGTASGANVLTF. The V and J genes are TRBV5-1 and TRBJ2-6; D is perhaps TRBD1 (7 bases). The CDR3 is made up of 20 amino acids. Germline CDR1 and CDR2: SGHRS and YFSETQ.

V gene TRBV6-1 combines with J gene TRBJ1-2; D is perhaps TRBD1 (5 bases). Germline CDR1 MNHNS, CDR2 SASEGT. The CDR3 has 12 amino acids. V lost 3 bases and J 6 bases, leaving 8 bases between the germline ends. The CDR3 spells CASSDRVDGYTF. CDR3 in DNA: TGTGCCAGCAGTGACAGGGTGGATGGCTACACCTTC.

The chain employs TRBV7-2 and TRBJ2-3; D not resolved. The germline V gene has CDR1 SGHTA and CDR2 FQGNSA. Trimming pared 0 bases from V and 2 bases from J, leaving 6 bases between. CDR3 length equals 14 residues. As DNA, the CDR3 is TGTGCCAGCAGCTTAGCGAGGACCACAGATACGCAGTATTTT. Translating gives CASSLARTTDTQYF.